The 14 T cell receptor beta chains given below trace back to one sample, sequenced in a study of CD8 T cells in Susac syndrome. Random-hexamer reverse transcription was applied to about 0.45 to 1 ug RNA. TCRdb re-called the immunoSEQ multiplex PCR reads through MiXCR, storing one row per CDR3 protein. Of 150,000 to 200,000 distinct CDR3 sequences in the sample, around nine tenths were seen once. The sample comprised CD4+ T cells from PBMCs. The receptors come from a human donor with Susac syndrome.

The gene calls are TRBV18 and TRBJ2-1; D remains ambiguous. Trimming shortened V by 6 bases and J by 0 bases, and 9 bases separated the two germline ends. Germline V gene sequence: CDR1 KGHSH, CDR2 LQKENI. The CDR3 loop spans 14 amino acids. As DNA, the CDR3 is TGTGCCAGCTCGTGGGAAAGCTCCTACAATGAGCAGTTCTTC. Its protein product is CASSWESSYNEQFF.

The J gene is TRBJ1-3, the V gene TRBV7-9; perhaps TRBD1 as D (5 bases). Germline V CDR1 and CDR2: SEHNR, FQNEAQ (reference sequence). V lost 0 bases and J lost 0, with 12 bases in between. This CDR3 comprises 17 residues. The CDR3 bases are TGTGCCAGCAGCTTAGCGATTGGGGCAAGCTCTGGAAACACCATATATTTT. As protein: CASSLAIGASSGNTIYF.

The chain links TRBV6-6 to TRBJ2-7, with D perhaps assigned TRBD1 or TRBD2 (6 bases each). V was shortened by 5 bases and J by 3 bases, with 11 bases between the two germline ends. The CDR3 loop spans 13 amino acids. Germline assignment: CDR1 MNHNY and CDR2 SVGAGI (reference sequence). The CDR3 sequence: CASSLRGDYEQYF. The DNA for the CDR3 is TGTGCCAGCAGTCTAAGGGGGGACTACGAGCAGTACTTC.

This clonotype has more than one count but fewer than ten. This chain links TRBV18 with TRBJ2-3; D is undetermined. Germline V lookup: CDR1 KGHSH, CDR2 LQKENI. The CDR3 is 13 amino acids. Trimming removed 3 bases at V and 0 bases at J, with 4 bases between. The DNA for the CDR3 is TGTGCCAGCTCACCCCCGAGCACAGATACGCAGTATTTT. Translation: CASSPPSTDTQYF.

V is TRBV28 and J is TRBJ2-7; 7 nucleotides line up with TRBD1. The germline CDR1 and CDR2 sequences are MDHEN and SYDVKM. V gave up 9 bases and J gave up 7 bases; unmatched junction bases: 15. The CDR3 covers 14 residues. In nucleotides, the CDR3 is TGTGCCAGTGACACCGGGACAGCTATACGAGAGCAGTACTTC. Translated, it gives CASDTGTAIREQYF. Complete variable domain (other parts from reference TRBV28 and TRBJ2-7): DVKVTQSSRYLVKRTGEKVFLECVQDMDHENMFWYRQDPGLGLRLIYFSYDVKMKEKGDIPEGYSVSREKKERFSLILESASTNQTSMYLCASDTGTAIREQYFGPGTRLTVT.

The V and J genes are TRBV7-9 and TRBJ1-2; 7 nucleotides match TRBD1. Germline values: CDR1 SEHNR, CDR2 FQNEAQ (reference sequence). This CDR3 is 14 amino acids long. Trimming cost V 9 bases and J 2 bases; bases outside gene matches: 9. Here the CDR3 reads CASYPTGTNYGYTF. CDR3 nucleotide sequence: TGTGCCAGTTATCCGACAGGGACCAACTATGGCTACACCTTC.

Points on this clonotype: The junction and the germline gene differ at one end; a read error may be behind it. V is TRBV10-3 and J is TRBJ1-5; TRBD1 agrees at 9 bases. Germline CDR1 and CDR2: ENHRY and SYGVKD. The CDR3 covers 15 residues. CDR3 sequence: CATSAGTGITQPQHF. The DNA of the CDR3 is TGTGCCACCAGTGCCGGGACAGGGATCACTCAGCCCCAGCATTTT.

This chain connects TRBV30 to TRBJ1-1; D remains unclear. V was pared by 3 bases and J by 1 base, with 12 bases between. CDR3 size: 14 residues. The V gene's germline CDR1 is GTSNPN and CDR2 SVGIG (reference sequence). The DNA of the CDR3 is TGTGCCTGGAGCCGTCAAAACGAGAACACTGAAGCTTTCTTT. Translating it yields CAWSRQNENTEAFF.

The rearrangement uses TRBV2 and TRBJ2-5; 11 bases align to TRBD2. The CDR3 is 16 residues long. CDR1 and CDR2 (germline): SNHLY, FYNNEI. V shed 6 bases, J shed 2 bases, and the junction held 8 bases outside the gene matches. CDR3 sequence: CASRLTSGTKQETQYF. CDR3 DNA: TGTGCCAGCAGACTGACTAGCGGGACGAAACAAGAGACCCAGTACTTC. Drawing the rest from reference TRBV2 and TRBJ2-5, the complete variable domain is EPEVTQTPSHQVTQMGQEVILRCVPISNHLYFYWYRQILGQKVEFLVSFYNNEISEKSEIFDDQFSVERPDGSNFTLKIRSTKLEDSAMYFCASRLTSGTKQETQYFGPGTRLLVL.

The chain couples TRBV4-2 to TRBJ2-7; the D gene is possibly TRBD1 (6 bases). This CDR3 is 14 amino acids long. The germline gives CDR1 LGHNA, CDR2 YNFKEQ. V lost 1 base and J 2 bases, leaving 9 bases between the germline ends. CDR3 coding DNA: TGTGCCAGCAGCCAAGGGGACACCCCCTACGAGCAGTACTTC. Encoded protein: CASSQGDTPYEQYF.

The rearrangement uses TRBV5-1 and TRBJ2-3; 8 positions match TRBD2. This CDR3 has 14 amino acids. Germline CDR1 reads SGHRS; CDR2 reads YFSETQ. Trimming removed 3 bases from V and 6 bases from J; junction bases left unmatched: 6. CDR3 nucleotide sequence: TGCGCCAGCAGCTATAACCGGGGGGGGGATACGCAGTATTTT. Protein: CASSYNRGGDTQYF.

The chain has TRBV5-1 and TRBJ1-1; TRBD1 agrees at 7 bases. The J segment lost 0 bases and the V segment lost 2 bases, leaving 7 bases of the junction unmatched. The CDR3 sequence is 16 residues long. Germline lookup yields CDR1 SGHRS and CDR2 YFSETQ. The CDR3 DNA reads as TGCGCCAGCAGCTTCCGACAGGGCGGGGTGAACACTGAAGCTTTCTTT. This encodes CASSFRQGGVNTEAFF.

The chain links TRBV6-5 to TRBJ1-1; possible D gene TRBD1, 6 bases. Trimming cost V 6 bases and J 1 base, with 12 bases left between them. Germline V gives CDR1 MNHEY, CDR2 SVGAGI. The CDR3 loop spans 14 amino acids. CDR3 coding DNA: TGTGCCAGCAGACCTGACAGGACGAACACTGAAGCTTTCTTT. It is translated as CASRPDRTNTEAFF.

The chain recombines TRBV18 with TRBJ2-4; possible D gene TRBD1, 7 bases. CDR3 size: 16 residues. Germline CDR1 KGHSH, CDR2 LQKENI. Trimming took 6 bases from V and 6 from J, leaving 21 bases between them. The CDR3 DNA reads as TGTGCCAGCTCTACGACAGGGCCCGGGGGCGGAAACATTCAGTACTTC. The encoded protein is CASSTTGPGGGNIQYF.